The 7 T cell receptor beta chains below all came from one sample that was sequenced in a study of cytomegalovirus exposure and HLA in healthy donors. The PCR employed 60 Vbeta primers together with 13 Jbeta primers. Produced via immunoSEQ multiplex PCR; TCRdb's table is partial and in-frame only. The data contain about 140,000 clones, roughly 80% of them seen just once; the ten biggest clones take up 1.5% to 2%. The sample was PBMCs. These receptors all come from a female donor in good health and CMV-seronegative.

The chain couples TRBV2 to TRBJ1-2, with a possible D match to TRBD1 (6 bases). CDR1 SNHLY and CDR2 FYNNEI come from the germline V gene. The V end lost 6 bases, the J end lost 4 bases, and 15 bases lay between the germline ends. The CDR3 is made up of 14 amino acids. CDR3 residues: CASRGTGHPYGYTF. The CDR3 bases are TGTGCCAGCAGAGGGACGGGACACCCCTATGGCTACACCTTC.

V usage is TRBV6-6 and J usage is TRBJ2-3, with 7 bases fitting TRBD1. J gave up 6 bases and V 0 bases, and 6 bases lay outside the gene matches. The CDR3 runs to 15 residues. Germline V gene data show CDR1 as MNHNY and CDR2 as SVGAGI (reference sequence). This CDR3 reads CASSYSLTGSDTQYF. Written as DNA, the CDR3 is TGTGCCAGCAGTTACTCATTGACAGGGTCCGATACGCAGTATTTT.

This sequence joins TRBV12-5 and TRBJ2-5; the D gene is possibly TRBD1 (6 bases). The CDR3 has 14 residues. CDR1 is LGHNT, CDR2 FRNRAP, per germline. V lost 2 bases and J lost 6, with 13 bases in between. CDR3 loop: CASGLTTGGKTQYF. For the CDR3, the DNA is TGTGCTAGTGGTTTGACGACAGGAGGAAAGACCCAGTACTTC.

This clone appeared a single time. The chain carries TRBV10-3 and TRBJ1-1; the D gene is possibly TRBD1 (5 bases). This CDR3 has 13 amino acids. V was trimmed by 1 base and J by 7 bases, leaving 10 bases between them. Per germline, CDR1 ENHRY and CDR2 SYGVKD. The CDR3 nucleotides are TGTGCCATCAGTGAGTGGCAGGGTCGTGAAGCTTTCTTT. The encoded protein is CAISEWQGREAFF.

This clone has a handful of counts. V is TRBV4-1 and J is TRBJ1-2; TRBD1 matches at 11 bases. This CDR3 spans 14 amino acids. Germline V CDR1 and CDR2: MGHRA, YSYEKL. J was trimmed by 8 bases and V by 4 bases; bases with no gene match: 6. The CDR3 spells CASSPGTGGQGYTF. The DNA of the CDR3 is TGCGCCAGCAGCCCCGGGACAGGGGGACAGGGCTACACCTTC.

This rearrangement joins TRBV18 to TRBJ1-1; D unclear. V lost 4 bases and J lost 1, with 13 bases in between. The CDR3 covers 15 residues. The germline gives CDR1 KGHSH, CDR2 LQKENI. The CDR3: CASSRIQMTNTEAFF. CDR3 nucleotides: TGTGCCAGCTCACGAATACAGATGACGAACACTGAAGCTTTCTTT. Supplemented by reference TRBV18 and TRBJ1-1, the full variable domain reads NAGVMQNPRHLVRRRGQEARLRCSPMKGHSHVYWYRQLPEEGLKFMVYLQKENIIDESGMPKERFSAEFPKEGPSILRIQQVVRGDSAAYFCASSRIQMTNTEAFFGQGTRLTVV.

The chain links TRBV4-1 to TRBJ1-3; 7 nucleotides align to TRBD1. CDR1 and CDR2 from the germline V gene are MGHRA and YSYEKL. The trim removed 4 bases at V and 0 bases at J, leaving 9 bases unmatched. The CDR3 sequence is 17 residues long. DNA for the CDR3: TGCGCCAGCAGCCTTAGACAGGGCCTAAGCTCTGGAAACACCATATATTTT. This gives the protein CASSLRQGLSSGNTIYF.